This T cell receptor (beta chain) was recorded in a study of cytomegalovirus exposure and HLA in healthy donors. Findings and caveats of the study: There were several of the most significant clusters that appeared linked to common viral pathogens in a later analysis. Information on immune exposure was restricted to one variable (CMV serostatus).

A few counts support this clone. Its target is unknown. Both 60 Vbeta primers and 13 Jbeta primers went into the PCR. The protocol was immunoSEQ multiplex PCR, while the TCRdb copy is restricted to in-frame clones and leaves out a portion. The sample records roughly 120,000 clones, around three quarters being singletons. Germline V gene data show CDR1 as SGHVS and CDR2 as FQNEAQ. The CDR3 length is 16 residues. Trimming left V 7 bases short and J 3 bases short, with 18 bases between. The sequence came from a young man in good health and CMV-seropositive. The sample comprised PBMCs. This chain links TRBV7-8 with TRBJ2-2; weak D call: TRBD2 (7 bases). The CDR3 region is CASTPVGGADTGELFF. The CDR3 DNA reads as TGTGCCAGCACCCCAGTTGGGGGGGCGGACACCGGGGAGCTGTTTTTT.